This T cell receptor (beta chain) was observed in a study of blood T cell repertoires in COVID-19. On the study more broadly: From the United States, Italy and Spain came samples of acute and convalescent COVID-19. Sources were T cells, B-cell-depleted T cells, or PBMCs; the material itself was cDNA or gDNA.

TCRdb's copy holds only in-frame clones and misses some; the assay was immunoSEQ multiplex PCR. Among around 260,000 clones listed, 70% to 90% were seen once. Sequenced: peripheral blood. The TCR comes from a woman between 50 and 59 years old with acute or convalescent COVID-19.

CDR3 sequence: CATGSGGLNTEAFF. Here the CDR3 DNA reads TGCGCCACCGGATCGGGGGGACTGAACACTGAAGCTTTCTTT. The chain uses TRBV5-1 and TRBJ1-1, with D possibly matching TRBD1 (5 bases). Per germline, CDR1 SGHRS and CDR2 YFSETQ. This CDR3 is built from 14 residues. V lost 9 bases, J lost 0 bases, and 15 bases lay in between.